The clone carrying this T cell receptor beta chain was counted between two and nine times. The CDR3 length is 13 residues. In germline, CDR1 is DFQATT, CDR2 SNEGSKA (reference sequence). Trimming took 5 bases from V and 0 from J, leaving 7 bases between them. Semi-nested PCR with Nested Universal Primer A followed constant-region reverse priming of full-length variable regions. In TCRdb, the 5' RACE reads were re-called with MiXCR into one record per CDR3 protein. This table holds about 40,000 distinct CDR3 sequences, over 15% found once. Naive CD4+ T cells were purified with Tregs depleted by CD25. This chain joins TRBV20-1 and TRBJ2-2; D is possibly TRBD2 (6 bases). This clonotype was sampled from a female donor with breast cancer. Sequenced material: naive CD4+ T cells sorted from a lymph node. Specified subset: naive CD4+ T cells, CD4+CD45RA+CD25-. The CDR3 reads CSAAGPNTGELFF. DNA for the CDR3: TGCAGTGCTGCGGGACCGAACACCGGGGAGCTGTTTTTT.